A selection of T cell receptor beta chains follows, all from one sample in a study of memory CD4+ T cells and cytomegalovirus serostatus. Measured with immunoSEQ multiplex PCR; TCRdb has only the in-frame clones, and not every one. The sample lists under 80,000 clones; about 81% were seen once. Sequencing was carried out using memory CD4+ T cells from blood. These receptors all stem from an adult in good health and CMV-seronegative. The CDR3 runs from the conserved cysteine through the conserved F or W. Each record gives: D gene, J gene, V gene, clone size, CDR3 protein, CDR3 DNA. A D gene is named only where the DNA matches it firmly. Clone size is shown for a subset of rows, as once, few, many or a class of expanded clone.

NA,TRBJ2-7,TRBV10-3,NA,CAISGLTGGYEQYF,TGTGCCATCAGTGGCTTGACGGGTGGCTACGAGCAGTACTTC
NA,TRBJ1-1,TRBV6-1,NA,CASSDIRAVEAFF,TGTGCCAGCAGTGATATCAGGGCAGTTGAAGCTTTCTTT
NA,TRBJ1-5,TRBV30,NA,CAWSKGGGAYQPQHF,TGTGCCTGGAGTAAGGGAGGGGGGGCGTATCAGCCCCAGCATTTT
NA,TRBJ1-1,TRBV6-1,NA,CASKDSFLFTEAFF,TGTGCCAGCAAAGACAGTTTTTTATTCACTGAAGCTTTCTTT
NA,TRBJ1-4,TRBV27,NA,CASSLGGVNEKLFF,TGTGCCAGCAGTTTGGGGGGGGTGAACGAAAAACTGTTTTTT
TRBD1,TRBJ2-7,TRBV7-9,NA,CASSPLGQGVTYEQYF,TGTGCCAGCAGCCCTTTGGGACAGGGGGTCACCTACGAGCAGTACTTC
NA,TRBJ2-7,TRBV10-3,few,CAISDYRGGRPYEQYF,TGTGCCATCAGTGACTACAGGGGCGGGAGGCCCTACGAGCAGTACTTC
NA,TRBJ2-3,TRBV29-1,NA,CSVRSGAGRTDTQYF,TGCAGCGTTAGGTCGGGGGCAGGGCGTACAGATACGCAGTATTTT
NA,TRBJ2-7,TRBV7-8,NA,CASSSQGGTAGEQYF,TGTGCCAGCAGCTCACAGGGAGGGACTGCGGGTGAGCAGTACTTC
NA,TRBJ1-1,TRBV6-1,NA,CASSKQGNEAFF,TGTGCCAGCAGTAAACAGGGAAATGAAGCTTTCTTT
TRBD2,TRBJ2-3,TRBV2,NA,CASSKGLAGQYF,TGTGCCAGCAGTAAGGGACTAGCGGGGCAGTATTTT
NA,TRBJ2-1,TRBV7-8,NA,CASSLAGSNEQFF,TGTGCCAGCAGCTTAGCAGGGTCCAATGAGCAGTTCTTC
TRBD1,TRBJ1-2,TRBV2,NA,CASSEQGVDYGYTF,TGTGCCAGCAGTGAGCAGGGGGTAGACTATGGCTACACCTTC
NA,TRBJ2-7,TRBV6-6,NA,CASSQSGGTYEQYF,TGTGCCAGCAGCCAGTCCGGGGGAACCTACGAGCAGTACTTC
NA,TRBJ1-6,TRBV30,NA,CAWRGPSSYNSPLHF,TGTGCCTGGAGGGGGCCTTCCTCCTATAATTCACCCCTCCACTTT
NA,TRBJ1-1,TRBV28,NA,CASLTDGTFVNTEAFF,TGTGCCAGCCTTACCGACGGGACATTTGTGAACACTGAAGCTTTCTTT
NA,TRBJ1-2,TRBV7-9,NA,CASSPVSGRGYTF,TGTGCCAGCAGCCCAGTGTCAGGGCGAGGCTACACCTTC
TRBD1,TRBJ2-1,TRBV6-1,NA,CASRGQGARDNEQFF,TGTGCCAGCAGGGGACAGGGGGCTAGAGACAATGAGCAGTTCTTC
NA,TRBJ1-5,TRBV19,NA,CAIAEGGKGRNQPQHF,TGTGCCATCGCCGAGGGCGGTAAGGGGCGCAATCAGCCCCAGCATTTT
TRBD1,TRBJ1-3,TRBV30,NA,CAWRTQGGSGNTIYF,TGTGCCTGGAGAACACAGGGGGGCTCTGGAAACACCATATATTTT
NA,TRBJ1-3,TRBV18,NA,CASSPQGTNTIYF,TGTGCCAGCTCACCACAGGGGACGAACACCATATATTTT
NA,TRBJ1-2,TRBV6-5,few,CASMFGEEYGYTF,TGTGCCAGCATGTTTGGGGAGGAGTATGGCTACACCTTC
NA,TRBJ2-2,TRBV7-8,NA,CASSLVSSGINNRNTGELFF,TGTGCCAGCAGCTTAGTTTCCAGCGGAATAAATAATAGGAACACCGGGGAGCTGTTTTTT
NA,TRBJ2-7,TRBV18,NA,CASSPGSGEQYF,TGTGCCAGCTCACCAGGGTCCGGAGAGCAGTACTTC